These 8 T cell receptor beta chains originate from one sample sequenced in a study of T cell repertoires in cytomegalovirus infection. TCRdb ran MiXCR on the reads and lists one entry per CDR3 protein. The repertoire holds 150,000 to 200,000 distinct CDR3 sequences, about 30% seen once, with roughly 29% in the top ten. Sequencing was done on a sample of PBMCs. These receptors were obtained from a human donor in good health (CMV status not recorded). Some clones in this sample may be carry-over from other donors' samples.

The rearrangement uses TRBV5-1 and TRBJ2-5; TRBD2 agrees at 9 bases. The germline CDR1 and CDR2 sequences are SGHRS and YFSETQ. The V segment lost 6 bases and the J segment 5 bases; nucleotides outside the gene matches: 11. This CDR3 contains 15 residues. The CDR3 loop is CASTPLAGEGETQYF. CDR3 sequence (DNA): TGCGCCAGCACCCCATTAGCGGGGGAAGGGGAGACCCAGTACTTC.

This clonotype showed up just a few times. The chain is built from TRBV6-1 and TRBJ2-5; D unclear. V lost 6 bases to trimming and J lost 5 bases, with 7 bases between them. The CDR3 consists of 11 residues. The germline gives CDR1 MNHNS, CDR2 SASEGT. The CDR3 DNA reads as TGTGCCAGCAGAGTTATGGAGACCCAGTACTTC. Amino acid sequence: CASRVMETQYF.

This clonotype has a count of ten or more. The CDR3, as DNA: TGTGCCAGCAGTTACGGCGGGGGAGGGCCGGATGAGCAGTTCTTC. It encodes CASSYGGGGPDEQFF. The chain couples TRBV6-2 or TRBV6-3 to TRBJ2-1, with 7 bases identical to TRBD2. The germline CDR1 and CDR2 sequences are MNHEY and SVGEGT. The CDR3 spans 15 residues. The V and J ends lost 2 bases and 8 bases, in that order; junction bases with no gene match: 9.

This clonotype was seen many times. This sequence joins TRBV7-2 and TRBJ1-2; TRBD1 agrees at 9 bases. CDR1 is SGHTA, CDR2 FQGNSA, per germline. This CDR3 region has 15 residues. J lost 0 bases, V lost 1 base, and 0 bases had no gene match. The CDR3, as DNA: TGTGCCAGCAGCTTAGGGACAGGGGCTAACTATGGCTACACCTTC. Translating it yields CASSLGTGANYGYTF.

This clonotype was seen more than once but under ten times. The chain has TRBV6-2 or TRBV6-3 and TRBJ2-7, with D tentatively TRBD1 (6 bases). Per the germline V gene, CDR1 is MNHEY and CDR2 is SVGEGT. The CDR3 totals 16 residues. The ends were cut back, 2 bases at V and 2 bases at J, with 16 bases in the middle. This chain's CDR3 is CASSYPEGVNPYEQYF. The CDR3 nucleotides are TGTGCCAGCAGTTACCCCGAGGGGGTAAATCCCTACGAGCAGTACTTC.

The CDR3 DNA sequence: TGTGCCAGCAGTATTATTTCCGGGACAGGGGTACACGAGCAGTACTTC. Its protein product is CASSIISGTGVHEQYF. The chain combines TRBV6-2 or TRBV6-3 with TRBJ2-7, with TRBD1 matching 10 bases. V shed 5 bases and J 5 bases; nucleotides not matched to a gene: 12. This CDR3 comprises 16 residues. The germline gives CDR1 MNHEY, CDR2 SVGEGT.

This clonotype turned up a few times. The chain recombines TRBV12-3 or TRBV12-4 with TRBJ1-1, with D possibly being TRBD1 (5 bases). V shed 6 bases and J shed 3 bases, with 17 bases lying between them. This CDR3 region has 15 residues. As DNA, the CDR3 is TGTGCCAGCAGGTCAGGGAGCAGGACACACACTGAAGCTTTCTTT. Amino acids: CASRSGSRTHTEAFF.

J is TRBJ1-5 and V is TRBV19, with D possibly TRBD1 on 5 matching bases. Between the trimmed V and J ends, which lost 5 bases and 4 bases, there was a span of 15 bases. The CDR3 contains 15 residues. Germline V gene data show CDR1 as LNHDA and CDR2 as SQIVND (reference sequence). The CDR3 DNA follows: TGTGCCAGTAGTCCCGGGACTTGGGGGAATCAGCCCCAGCATTTT. This encodes CASSPGTWGNQPQHF.